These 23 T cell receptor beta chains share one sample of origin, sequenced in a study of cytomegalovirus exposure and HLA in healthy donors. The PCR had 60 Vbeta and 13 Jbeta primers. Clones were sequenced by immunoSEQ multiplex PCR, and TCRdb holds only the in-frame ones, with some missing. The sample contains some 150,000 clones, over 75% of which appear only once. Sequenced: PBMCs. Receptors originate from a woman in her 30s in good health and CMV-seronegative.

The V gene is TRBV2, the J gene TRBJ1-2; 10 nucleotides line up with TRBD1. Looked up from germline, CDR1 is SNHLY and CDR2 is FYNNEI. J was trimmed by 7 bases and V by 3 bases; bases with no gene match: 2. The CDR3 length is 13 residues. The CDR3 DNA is TGTGCCAGCAGTGAGAGGACAGGGGGTGGCTACACCTTC. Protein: CASSERTGGGYTF. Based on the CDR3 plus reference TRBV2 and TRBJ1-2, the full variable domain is EPEVTQTPSHQVTQMGQEVILRCVPISNHLYFYWYRQILGQKVEFLVSFYNNEISEKSEIFDDQFSVERPDGSNFTLKIRSTKLEDSAMYFCASSERTGGGYTFGSGTRLTVV.

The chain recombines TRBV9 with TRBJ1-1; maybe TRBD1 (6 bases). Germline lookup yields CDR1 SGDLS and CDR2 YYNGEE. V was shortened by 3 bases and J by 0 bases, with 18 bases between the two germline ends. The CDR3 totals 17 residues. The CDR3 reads CASSAEPTGIMNTEAFF. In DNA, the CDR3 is TGTGCCAGCAGCGCCGAGCCAACAGGGATAATGAACACTGAAGCTTTCTTT.

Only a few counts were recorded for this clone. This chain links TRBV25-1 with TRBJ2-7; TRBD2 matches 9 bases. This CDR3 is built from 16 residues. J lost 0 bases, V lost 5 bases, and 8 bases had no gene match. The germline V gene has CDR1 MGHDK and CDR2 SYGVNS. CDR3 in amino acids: CASSMPGTSTSYEQYF. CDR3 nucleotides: TGTGCCAGCAGTATGCCCGGGACTAGCACCTCCTACGAGCAGTACTTC.

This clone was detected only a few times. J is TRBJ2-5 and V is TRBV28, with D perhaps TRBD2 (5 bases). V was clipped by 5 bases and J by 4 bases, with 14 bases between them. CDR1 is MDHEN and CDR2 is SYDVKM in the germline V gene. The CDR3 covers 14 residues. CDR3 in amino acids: CASSENGRGETQYF. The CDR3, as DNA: TGTGCCAGCAGTGAAAATGGACGGGGAGAGACCCAGTACTTC.

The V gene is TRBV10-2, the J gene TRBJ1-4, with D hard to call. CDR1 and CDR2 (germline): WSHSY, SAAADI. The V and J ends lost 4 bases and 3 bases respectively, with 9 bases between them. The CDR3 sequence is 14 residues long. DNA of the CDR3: TGCGCCAGCAGTGTATCAGGCCCTAATGAAAAACTGTTTTTT. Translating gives CASSVSGPNEKLFF.

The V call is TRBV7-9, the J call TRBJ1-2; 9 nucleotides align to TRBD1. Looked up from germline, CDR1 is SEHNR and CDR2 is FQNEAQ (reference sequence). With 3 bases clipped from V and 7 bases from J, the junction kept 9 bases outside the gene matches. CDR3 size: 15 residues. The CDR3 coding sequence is TGTGCCAGCAGCTTGGGGACCACAGGGGGCCGTGGCTACACCTTC. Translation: CASSLGTTGGRGYTF.

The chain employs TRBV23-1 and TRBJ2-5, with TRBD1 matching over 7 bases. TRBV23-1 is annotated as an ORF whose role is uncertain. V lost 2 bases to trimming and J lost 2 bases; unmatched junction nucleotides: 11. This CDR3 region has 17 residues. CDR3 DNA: TGCGCCAGCAGTCAAATATGGTACAGGGGAAAACAAGAGACCCAGTACTTC. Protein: CASSQIWYRGKQETQYF.

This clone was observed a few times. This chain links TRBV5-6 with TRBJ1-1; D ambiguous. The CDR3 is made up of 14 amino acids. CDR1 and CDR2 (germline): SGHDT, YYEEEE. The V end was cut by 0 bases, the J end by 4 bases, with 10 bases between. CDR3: CASSLGGLGTEAFF. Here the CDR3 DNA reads TGTGCCAGCAGCTTGGGCGGGCTTGGCACTGAAGCTTTCTTT.

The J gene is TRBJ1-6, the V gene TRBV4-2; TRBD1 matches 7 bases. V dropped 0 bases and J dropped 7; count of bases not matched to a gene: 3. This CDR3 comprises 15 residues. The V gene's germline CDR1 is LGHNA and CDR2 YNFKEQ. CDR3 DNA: TGTGCCAGCAGCCAAGACAGGGGGAGGAATTCACCCCTCCACTTT. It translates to CASSQDRGRNSPLHF.

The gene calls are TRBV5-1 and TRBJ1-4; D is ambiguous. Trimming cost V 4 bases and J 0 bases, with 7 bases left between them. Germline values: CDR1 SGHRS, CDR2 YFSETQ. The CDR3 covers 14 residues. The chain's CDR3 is CASSPTATNEKLFF. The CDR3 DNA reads TGCGCCAGCAGCCCCACTGCAACTAATGAAAAACTGTTTTTT.

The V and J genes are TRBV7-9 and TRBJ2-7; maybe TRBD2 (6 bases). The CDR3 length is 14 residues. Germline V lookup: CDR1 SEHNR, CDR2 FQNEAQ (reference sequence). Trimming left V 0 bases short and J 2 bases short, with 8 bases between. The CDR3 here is CASSLAEGPYEQYF. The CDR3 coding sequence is TGTGCCAGCAGCTTAGCGGAGGGTCCCTACGAGCAGTACTTC. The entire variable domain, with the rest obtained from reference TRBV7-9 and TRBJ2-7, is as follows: DTGVSQNPRHKITKRGQNVTFRCDPISEHNRLYWYRQTLGQGPEFLTYFQNEAQLEKSRLLSDRFSAERPKGSFSTLEIQRTEQGDSAMYLCASSLAEGPYEQYFGPGTRLTVT.

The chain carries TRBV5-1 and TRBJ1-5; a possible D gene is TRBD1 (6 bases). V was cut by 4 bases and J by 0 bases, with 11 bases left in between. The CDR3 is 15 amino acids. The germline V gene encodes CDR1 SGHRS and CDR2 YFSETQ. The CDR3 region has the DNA TGCGCCAGCAGCCCCACAGGGAGTAGCAATCAGCCCCAGCATTTT. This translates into CASSPTGSSNQPQHF. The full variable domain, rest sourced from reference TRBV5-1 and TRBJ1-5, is KAGVTQTPRYLIKTRGQQVTLSCSPISGHRSVSWYQQTPGQGLQFLFEYFSETQRNKGNFPGRFSGRQFSNSRSEMNVSTLELGDSALYLCASSPTGSSNQPQHFGDGTRLSIL.

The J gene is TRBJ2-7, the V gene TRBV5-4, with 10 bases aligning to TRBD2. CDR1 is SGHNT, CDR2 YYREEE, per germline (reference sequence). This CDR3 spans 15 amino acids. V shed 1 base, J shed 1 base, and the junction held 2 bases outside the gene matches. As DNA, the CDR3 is TGTGCCAGCAGCTTGTTTAGCGGGGGGTCCTACGAGCAGTACTTC. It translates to CASSLFSGGSYEQYF.

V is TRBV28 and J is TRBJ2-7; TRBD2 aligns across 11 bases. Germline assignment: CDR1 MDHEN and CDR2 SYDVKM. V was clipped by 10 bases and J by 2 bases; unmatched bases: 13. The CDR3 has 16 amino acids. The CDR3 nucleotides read TGTGCCACCTTACGAGGGGGACTAGCGGTACCCTACGAGCAGTACTTC. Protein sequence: CATLRGGLAVPYEQYF.

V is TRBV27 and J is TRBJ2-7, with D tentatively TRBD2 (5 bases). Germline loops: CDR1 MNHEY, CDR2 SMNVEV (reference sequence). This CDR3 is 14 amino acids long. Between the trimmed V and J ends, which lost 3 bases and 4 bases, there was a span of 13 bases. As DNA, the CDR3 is TGTGCCAGCAGTTTGAAACCTCGGGGATACGAGCAGTACTTC. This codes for CASSLKPRGYEQYF.

For the CDR3, the DNA is TGTGCCATCAGTGAGGTACAGGGTCTAAAGGCTTTCTTT. Protein: CAISEVQGLKAFF. J is TRBJ1-1 and V is TRBV10-3, with a possible D match to TRBD1 (6 bases). From germline, CDR1 is ENHRY and CDR2 SYGVKD. V was clipped by 2 bases and J by 11 bases, with 15 bases between them. The CDR3 runs to 13 residues.

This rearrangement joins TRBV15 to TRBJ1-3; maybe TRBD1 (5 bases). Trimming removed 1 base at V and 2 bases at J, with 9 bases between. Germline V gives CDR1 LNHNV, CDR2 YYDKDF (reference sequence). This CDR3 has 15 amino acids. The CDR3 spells CATSRGGGTGNTIYF. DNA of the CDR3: TGTGCCACCAGCAGAGGGGGGGGTACTGGAAACACCATATATTTT.

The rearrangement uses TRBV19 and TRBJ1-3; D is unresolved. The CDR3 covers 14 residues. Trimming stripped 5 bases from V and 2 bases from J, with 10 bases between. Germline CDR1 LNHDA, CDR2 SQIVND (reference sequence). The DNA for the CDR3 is TGTGCCAGTAGTTCGCCAACAGCTGGAAACACCATATATTTT. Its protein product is CASSSPTAGNTIYF.

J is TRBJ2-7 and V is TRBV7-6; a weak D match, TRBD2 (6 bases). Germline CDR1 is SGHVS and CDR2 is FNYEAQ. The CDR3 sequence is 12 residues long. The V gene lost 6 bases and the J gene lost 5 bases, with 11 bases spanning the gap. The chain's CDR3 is CASRGGGDEQYF. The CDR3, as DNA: TGTGCCAGCAGGGGGGGTGGGGACGAGCAGTACTTC. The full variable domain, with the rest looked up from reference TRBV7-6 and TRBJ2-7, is GAGVSQSPRYKVTKRGQDVALRCDPISGHVSLYWYRQALGQGPEFLTYFNYEAQQDKSGLPNDRFSAERPEGSISTLTIQRTEQRDSAMYRCASRGGGDEQYFGPGTRLTVT.

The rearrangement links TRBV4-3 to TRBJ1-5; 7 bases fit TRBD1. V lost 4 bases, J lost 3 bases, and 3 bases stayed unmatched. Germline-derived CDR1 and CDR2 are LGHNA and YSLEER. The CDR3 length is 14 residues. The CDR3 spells CASSPTGANQPQHF. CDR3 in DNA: TGCGCCAGCAGCCCAACAGGGGCCAATCAGCCCCAGCATTTT.

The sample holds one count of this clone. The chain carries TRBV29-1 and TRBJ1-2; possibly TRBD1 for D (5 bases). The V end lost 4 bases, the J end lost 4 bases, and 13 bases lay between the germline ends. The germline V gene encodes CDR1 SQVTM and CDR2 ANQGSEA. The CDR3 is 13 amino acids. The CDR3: CSVGNGGGYGYTF. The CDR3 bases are TGCAGCGTTGGTAACGGGGGGGGCTATGGCTACACCTTC.

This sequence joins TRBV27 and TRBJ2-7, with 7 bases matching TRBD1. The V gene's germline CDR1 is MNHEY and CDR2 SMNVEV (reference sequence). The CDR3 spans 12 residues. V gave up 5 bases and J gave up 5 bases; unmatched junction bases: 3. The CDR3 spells CASSDRVHEQYF. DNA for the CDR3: TGTGCCAGCAGTGACAGGGTTCACGAGCAGTACTTC.

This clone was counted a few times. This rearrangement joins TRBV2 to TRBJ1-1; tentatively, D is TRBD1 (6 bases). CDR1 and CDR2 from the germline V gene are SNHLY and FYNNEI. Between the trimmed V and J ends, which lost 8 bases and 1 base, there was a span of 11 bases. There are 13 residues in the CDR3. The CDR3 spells CASRTERNTEAFF. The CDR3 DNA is TGTGCCAGCCGGACAGAAAGGAACACTGAAGCTTTCTTT.